These 20 T cell receptor beta chains were sequenced from one sample in a study of blood T cell repertoires in COVID-19. This table comes from immunoSEQ multiplex PCR, and its TCRdb copy is limited to in-frame clones, with some not included. The data show roughly 230,000 clones, approximately 80% seen once. The material sequenced was peripheral blood. The receptor set was obtained from a woman in her forties or fifties with acute or convalescent COVID-19.

Notes on this clone: Other DNA sequences in this sample translate to the same CDR3. The chain is built from TRBV12-3 or TRBV12-4 and TRBJ1-2; TRBD1 agrees at 7 bases. The CDR3 extends over 13 amino acids. The ends lost 6 bases at V and 2 bases at J; junction bases unmatched: 3. CDR3: CASSPGQNYGYTF. The DNA of the CDR3 is TGTGCCAGCAGCCCGGGACAGAACTATGGCTACACCTTC.

The chain is built from TRBV7-9 and TRBJ2-1; 7 bases line up with TRBD1. V gave up 5 bases and J gave up 7 bases; unmatched junction bases: 17. Germline V gene sequence: CDR1 SEHNR, CDR2 FQNEAQ (reference sequence). The CDR3 is made up of 17 amino acids. The CDR3: CASSPNWGQGVRNEQFF. The CDR3 bases are TGTGCCAGCAGCCCTAACTGGGGGCAGGGGGTGAGGAATGAGCAGTTCTTC.

The chain has TRBV7-8 and TRBJ1-5; no firm D call. Germline V lookup: CDR1 SGHVS, CDR2 FQNEAQ. The CDR3 is 15 amino acids. Trimming removed 0 bases from V and 6 bases from J, with 12 bases in between. CDR3: CASSLARQATQPQHF. DNA of the CDR3: TGTGCCAGCAGCTTAGCTAGGCAGGCCACTCAGCCCCAGCATTTT.

This clone was found once. The chain couples TRBV30 to TRBJ2-5; the D gene is possibly TRBD2 (6 bases). The CDR3 length is 11 residues. Germline CDR1 is GTSNPN and CDR2 is SVGIG (reference sequence). The V gene lost 1 base and the J gene lost 7 bases, with 7 bases spanning the gap. CDR3: CAWSEGGTQYF. CDR3 nucleotide sequence: TGTGCCTGGAGTGAGGGAGGGACCCAGTACTTC.

This chain links TRBV21-1 with TRBJ2-1; the table's D gene call, TRBD2, was not cross checked with the DNA. TRBV21-1 is termed a pseudogene. The CDR3 has 17 amino acids. For the CDR3, the DNA is TGTGCCAGCACCCAGGGGGGTAGCGGGGGGTCTTACAATGAGCAGTTCTTC. Protein product: CASTQGGSGGSYNEQFF.

This rearrangement joins TRBV7-9 to TRBJ1-1; D gene unclear. Trimming shortened V by 5 bases and J by 3 bases, and 22 bases separated the two germline ends. This CDR3 contains 17 residues. Germline CDR1 and CDR2: SEHNR and FQNEAQ (reference sequence). CDR3: CASSIPSWREEHTEAFF. CDR3 DNA sequence: TGTGCCAGCAGCATACCCTCCTGGAGGGAAGAGCACACTGAAGCTTTCTTT.

The rearrangement joins TRBV5-6 to TRBJ2-7; the D gene is possibly TRBD2 (6 bases). The length of the CDR3 is 15 residues. With 4 bases removed from V and 1 base from J, the gap between germline ends came to 15 bases. From germline, CDR1 is SGHDT and CDR2 YYEEEE. CDR3: CASSLGTFLSYEQYF. DNA for the CDR3: TGTGCCAGCAGCCTCGGGACTTTCTTATCCTACGAGCAGTACTTC.

CDR3 in amino acids: CASRGDSNYGYTF. CDR3 DNA sequence: TGTGCCAGCAGGGGTGACTCCAACTATGGCTACACCTTC. The V gene is TRBV12-3 or TRBV12-4, the J gene TRBJ1-2, with D hard to call. Trimming took off 6 bases at V and 2 bases at J, with 10 bases between the two ends. The CDR3 runs to 13 residues.

This clone was picked up one time. The V and J genes are TRBV30 and TRBJ1-2, with D possibly matching TRBD1 (5 bases). Germline assignment: CDR1 GTSNPN and CDR2 SVGIG (reference sequence). V was clipped by 7 bases and J by 8 bases, with 14 bases between them. The CDR3 runs 11 residues. The CDR3 sequence is CAYHGGIGYTF. CDR3 coding DNA: TGTGCCTACCACGGGGGGATCGGCTACACCTTC.

This chain links TRBV30 with TRBJ1-4, with 7 bases fitting TRBD1. Germline CDR1 GTSNPN, CDR2 SVGIG (reference sequence). The CDR3 totals 11 residues. V was clipped by 8 bases and J by 7 bases; unmatched bases: 4. The CDR3 DNA is TGTGCCGGCAACAGGGGTGAAAAACTGTTTTTT. It yields the protein CAGNRGEKLFF.

The chain links TRBV5-4 to TRBJ1-2; no clear D gene. Trimming shortened V by 0 bases and J by 8 bases, and 11 bases separated the two germline ends. The CDR3 consists of 13 residues. Germline CDR1 SGHNT, CDR2 YYREEE (reference sequence). The CDR3 reads CASSLDYGGGYTF. The CDR3 DNA reads as TGTGCCAGCAGCTTGGATTATGGAGGCGGCTACACCTTC.

This clone has just a few counts. The gene calls are TRBV29-1 and TRBJ1-2; TRBD1 matches 8 bases. V dropped 0 bases and J dropped 6; count of bases not matched to a gene: 6. Germline CDR1 SQVTM, CDR2 ANQGSEA. The CDR3 is 14 residues long. CDR3 sequence reads: CSVEDPPGGHGYTF. The CDR3 bases are TGCAGCGTTGAAGACCCCCCAGGGGGCCATGGCTACACCTTC.

This rearrangement joins TRBV30 to TRBJ2-1; TRBD1 agrees at 7 bases. The V and J ends lost 1 base and 4 bases, in that order; junction bases with no gene match: 4. The CDR3 contains 14 residues. CDR1 is GTSNPN, CDR2 SVGIG, per germline (reference sequence). The CDR3 region is CAWSAGTAYNEQFF. The CDR3 nucleotides read TGTGCCTGGAGTGCCGGGACAGCTTACAATGAGCAGTTCTTC.

This chain joins TRBV18 and TRBJ2-3, with a possible D match to TRBD1 (6 bases). Germline values: CDR1 KGHSH, CDR2 LQKENI. V lost 4 bases, J lost 1 base, and 6 bases lay in between. The CDR3 runs 13 residues. The CDR3 DNA reads as TGTGCCAGCTCACAGGGGGGCACAGATACGCAGTATTTT. Its translation is CASSQGGTDTQYF.

The V gene is TRBV5-8, the J gene TRBJ2-3, with D perhaps TRBD1 (6 bases). Trimming stripped 9 bases from V and 2 bases from J, with 13 bases between. The CDR3 runs to 13 residues. Germline values: CDR1 SGHTS, CDR2 YDEGEE. CDR3 bases: TGTGCCACCCCCGGGACAAACACAGATACGCAGTATTTT. Protein sequence: CATPGTNTDTQYF.

This clone was observed a few times. This sequence joins TRBV21-1 and TRBJ2-5; TRBD1, the D gene given by the table, was not confirmed from the DNA. TRBV21-1 is termed a pseudogene. The CDR3 consists of 16 residues. The chain's CDR3 is CASSLILWTGQETQYF. CDR3 bases: TGTGCCAGCAGCTTAATCCTCTGGACAGGCCAAGAGACCCAGTACTTC.

This clone was observed a handful of times. The chain combines TRBV28 with TRBJ2-2; 8 nucleotides line up with TRBD1. CDR3 length: 12 residues. Germline CDR1 MDHEN, CDR2 SYDVKM. J was trimmed by 6 bases and V by 6 bases; bases with no gene match: 0. CDR3 in DNA: TGTGCCAGCAGGGGACAGGCCGGGGAGCTGTTTTTT. As protein: CASRGQAGELFF.

CDR3 in amino acids: CASSLLTETYGYTF. The CDR3 bases are TGTGCCAGCAGCCTGTTGACGGAGACGTATGGCTACACCTTC. The rearrangement links TRBV4-2 to TRBJ1-2, with D unresolved. The CDR3 runs 14 residues. Germline V gene sequence: CDR1 LGHNA, CDR2 YNFKEQ. Trimming removed 4 bases at V and 5 bases at J, with 14 bases between.

V usage is TRBV6-6 and J usage is TRBJ2-2; tentative D call: TRBD1 (6 bases). The germline V gene has CDR1 MNHNY and CDR2 SVGAGI (reference sequence). The V end was cut by 8 bases, the J end by 0 bases, with 10 bases between. CDR3 length equals 14 residues. As DNA, the CDR3 is TGTGCCAGCCAACAGGGATCGAACACCGGGGAGCTGTTTTTT. It codes for CASQQGSNTGELFF.

This clone was seen a handful of times. J is TRBJ1-6 and V is TRBV28; 7 nucleotides align to TRBD1. V shed 5 bases, J shed 10 bases, and the junction held 2 bases outside the gene matches. This CDR3 has 12 residues. CDR1 and CDR2 from the germline V gene are MDHEN and SYDVKM. The CDR3 region has the DNA TGTGCCAGCAGTGACAGGGAATCACCCCTCCACTTT. This gives the protein CASSDRESPLHF.